Listed below are T cell receptor beta chains from one sample, sequenced in a study of blood T cell repertoires in COVID-19. TCRdb's table, derived via immunoSEQ multiplex PCR, lists solely in-frame clones and lacks some. The top ten clones hold 4.7% of a sample with hundreds of thousands of clones, roughly 80% of them seen once. The source material was peripheral blood. These receptors originate from a woman aged 70-85 years with acute or convalescent COVID-19. Each CDR3 is given with its conserved first and last residue. Each record gives: clone size, V gene, D gene, J gene, CDR3 protein, CDR3 DNA. A D gene is named only where the DNA matches it firmly. Only part of the rows carry a size: once, few, many, or a class if the clone is expanded.

clone_size: .; v_call: TRBV15; d_call: .; j_call: TRBJ1-1; cdr3_aa: CATSPLNTEAFF; cdr3_nt: TGTGCCACCAGCCCCTTGAACACTGAAGCTTTCTTT
clone_size: .; v_call: TRBV24-1; d_call: .; j_call: TRBJ1-2; cdr3_aa: CAAGSGVYGYTF; cdr3_nt: TGTGCCGCCGGATCGGGGGTCTATGGCTACACCTTC
clone_size: few; v_call: TRBV7-9; d_call: .; j_call: TRBJ2-3; cdr3_aa: CASSLDQGSTDTQYF; cdr3_nt: TGTGCCAGCAGCTTAGATCAGGGGAGCACAGATACGCAGTATTTT
clone_size: .; v_call: TRBV5-1; d_call: TRBD2; j_call: TRBJ2-5; cdr3_aa: CASSVTSGLQETQYF; cdr3_nt: TGCGCCAGCAGCGTGACTAGCGGGCTTCAAGAGACCCAGTACTTC
clone_size: .; v_call: TRBV7-8; d_call: TRBD2; j_call: TRBJ2-3; cdr3_aa: CASSLARRRGANTQYF; cdr3_nt: TGTGCCAGCAGCTTAGCTCGGCGGCGGGGGGCGAATACGCAGTATTTT
clone_size: .; v_call: TRBV4-3; d_call: TRBD1; j_call: TRBJ1-2; cdr3_aa: CASSPRGRGQDGYTF; cdr3_nt: TGCGCCAGCAGCCCGCGGGGCAGGGGGCAGGATGGCTACACCTTC
clone_size: .; v_call: TRBV12-3/TRBV12-4; d_call: .; j_call: TRBJ1-6; cdr3_aa: CASGGSSTSPLHF; cdr3_nt: TGTGCCAGCGGGGGCTCCAGTACTTCACCCCTCCACTTT
clone_size: once; v_call: TRBV6-2/TRBV6-3; d_call: .; j_call: TRBJ1-1; cdr3_aa: CASSMYQGHTEAFF; cdr3_nt: TGTGCCAGCAGTATGTATCAGGGTCACACTGAAGCTTTCTTT
clone_size: .; v_call: TRBV7-2; d_call: .; j_call: TRBJ1-1; cdr3_aa: CASSSGPQAFF; cdr3_nt: TGTGCCAGCAGCTCTGGCCCTCAAGCTTTCTTT
clone_size: .; v_call: TRBV18; d_call: TRBD1; j_call: TRBJ2-1; cdr3_aa: CASFGTRDRGLNEQFF; cdr3_nt: TGTGCCAGCTTCGGAACTCGGGACAGGGGGCTTAATGAGCAGTTCTTC
clone_size: .; v_call: TRBV19; d_call: TRBD1; j_call: TRBJ1-5; cdr3_aa: CASKTYGDRISNQPQHF; cdr3_nt: TGTGCCAGCAAAACATACGGGGACAGGATTAGCAATCAGCCCCAGCATTTT
clone_size: .; v_call: TRBV7-9; d_call: TRBD1; j_call: TRBJ2-7; cdr3_aa: CASSSRTGLYEQYF; cdr3_nt: TGTGCCAGCAGCTCCCGGACAGGGCTCTACGAGCAGTACTTC
clone_size: .; v_call: TRBV5-1; d_call: TRBD1; j_call: TRBJ1-1; cdr3_aa: CASSLGHRGATEAFF; cdr3_nt: TGCGCCAGCAGCTTGGGCCACAGGGGAGCGACTGAAGCTTTCTTT
clone_size: once; v_call: TRBV4-2; d_call: .; j_call: TRBJ1-5; cdr3_aa: CASSQEWGRGFQPQHF; cdr3_nt: TGTGCCAGCAGCCAAGAGTGGGGCAGGGGTTTTCAGCCCCAGCATTTT
clone_size: .; v_call: TRBV2; d_call: .; j_call: TRBJ1-3; cdr3_aa: CASRGTDSGNTIYF; cdr3_nt: TGTGCCAGCAGGGGGACTGACTCTGGAAACACCATATATTTT
clone_size: .; v_call: TRBV6-5; d_call: .; j_call: TRBJ1-1; cdr3_aa: CASSVSGIPNTEAFF; cdr3_nt: TGTGCCAGCAGCGTGTCAGGGATTCCTAACACTGAAGCTTTCTTT
clone_size: .; v_call: TRBV11-2; d_call: .; j_call: TRBJ2-1; cdr3_aa: CASSLDMGLPPREQFF; cdr3_nt: TGTGCCAGCAGCTTAGATATGGGACTGCCTCCCCGCGAGCAGTTCTTC
clone_size: .; v_call: TRBV5-1; d_call: .; j_call: TRBJ2-7; cdr3_aa: CASSLAASLRGEQYF; cdr3_nt: TGCGCCAGCAGCTTGGCGGCCTCTCTTCGGGGCGAGCAGTACTTC
clone_size: .; v_call: TRBV7-8; d_call: TRBD1; j_call: TRBJ1-5; cdr3_aa: CASSLSETGRTNQPQHF; cdr3_nt: TGTGCCAGCAGCTTATCGGAGACAGGGAGGACCAACCAGCCCCAGCATTTT
clone_size: .; v_call: TRBV23-1; d_call: TRBD1; j_call: TRBJ1-5; cdr3_aa: CASTWDRASNQPQHF; cdr3_nt: TGCGCCAGCACCTGGGACAGGGCTAGCAATCAGCCCCAGCATTTT
clone_size: .; v_call: TRBV18; d_call: .; j_call: TRBJ1-1; cdr3_aa: CASSPHRTMNTEAFF; cdr3_nt: TGTGCCAGCTCACCGCACAGGACGATGAACACTGAAGCTTTCTTT
clone_size: .; v_call: TRBV28; d_call: TRBD1; j_call: TRBJ1-5; cdr3_aa: CASSSGDRVQPQHF; cdr3_nt: TGTGCCAGCAGTTCAGGGGACAGGGTTCAGCCCCAGCATTTT
clone_size: .; v_call: TRBV2; d_call: TRBD1; j_call: TRBJ1-2; cdr3_aa: CASRGQGAWTF; cdr3_nt: TGTGCCAGCAGGGGACAGGGGGCGTGGACCTTC
clone_size: .; v_call: TRBV21-1; d_call: .; j_call: TRBJ2-7; cdr3_aa: CASSKDNSYEQYF; cdr3_nt: TGTGCCAGCAGCAAAGACAACTCCTACGAGCAGTACTTC
clone_size: .; v_call: TRBV6-5; d_call: TRBD1; j_call: TRBJ1-6; cdr3_aa: CASRPGQGVLSPLHF; cdr3_nt: TGTGCCAGCAGACCGGGACAGGGAGTCTTATCACCCCTCCACTTT
clone_size: .; v_call: TRBV27; d_call: .; j_call: TRBJ1-1; cdr3_aa: CATKRRQPNTEAFF; cdr3_nt: TGTGCCACCAAAAGAAGACAGCCGAACACTGAAGCTTTCTTT
clone_size: .; v_call: TRBV11-2; d_call: TRBD1; j_call: TRBJ1-1; cdr3_aa: CASSRQGAMNTEAFF; cdr3_nt: TGTGCCAGCAGCCGACAGGGGGCCATGAACACTGAAGCTTTCTTT
clone_size: .; v_call: TRBV7-2; d_call: TRBD2; j_call: TRBJ2-3; cdr3_aa: CASSLASGGLADTQYF; cdr3_nt: TGTGCCAGCAGCTTAGCTAGCGGGGGGCTGGCAGATACGCAGTATTTT
clone_size: .; v_call: TRBV14; d_call: .; j_call: TRBJ1-1; cdr3_aa: CASSQSKTGEAFF; cdr3_nt: TGTGCCAGCAGCCAAAGTAAGACGGGTGAAGCTTTCTTT
clone_size: .; v_call: TRBV12-3/TRBV12-4; d_call: .; j_call: TRBJ1-1; cdr3_aa: CASSLGGPTEAFF; cdr3_nt: TGTGCCAGCAGTTTGGGGGGGCCCACTGAAGCTTTCTTT
clone_size: .; v_call: TRBV10-3; d_call: .; j_call: TRBJ1-3; cdr3_aa: CAISESGQFGNTIYF; cdr3_nt: TGTGCCATCAGTGAGTCAGGACAGTTTGGAAACACCATATATTTT
clone_size: .; v_call: TRBV29-1; d_call: .; j_call: TRBJ1-2; cdr3_aa: CSVDSGGDSNYGYTF; cdr3_nt: TGCAGCGTAGATTCCGGAGGGGACTCTAACTATGGCTACACCTTC
clone_size: .; v_call: TRBV5-1; d_call: TRBD1; j_call: TRBJ2-7; cdr3_aa: CASSLGGTGGYEQYF; cdr3_nt: TGCGCCAGCAGCTTGGGCGGGACAGGGGGCTACGAGCAGTACTTC
clone_size: .; v_call: TRBV7-2; d_call: TRBD1; j_call: TRBJ2-3; cdr3_aa: CASSLHRGADTQYF; cdr3_nt: TGTGCCAGCAGCTTACACAGGGGAGCAGATACGCAGTATTTT
clone_size: .; v_call: TRBV7-2; d_call: .; j_call: TRBJ1-6; cdr3_aa: CASSSALDRRSPLHF; cdr3_nt: TGTGCCAGCAGCTCAGCCTTGGACAGACGTTCACCCCTCCACTTT
clone_size: many; v_call: TRBV5-6; d_call: .; j_call: TRBJ1-1; cdr3_aa: CASSKTGNTEAFF; cdr3_nt: TGTGCCAGCAGCAAGACAGGGAACACTGAAGCTTTCTTT
clone_size: .; v_call: TRBV11-3; d_call: .; j_call: TRBJ2-7; cdr3_aa: CASSLGVQGSYEQYF; cdr3_nt: TGTGCCAGCAGCTTAGGGGTCCAGGGGTCGTACGAGCAGTACTTC
clone_size: .; v_call: TRBV30; d_call: .; j_call: TRBJ1-2; cdr3_aa: CAWSVEVGYTF; cdr3_nt: TGTGCCTGGAGTGTAGAGGTTGGCTACACCTTC
clone_size: .; v_call: TRBV9; d_call: .; j_call: TRBJ2-5; cdr3_aa: CASSVSSEETQYF; cdr3_nt: TGTGCCAGCAGCGTAAGCTCTGAAGAGACCCAGTACTTC
clone_size: .; v_call: TRBV28; d_call: .; j_call: TRBJ2-3; cdr3_aa: CAGSGGNTDTQYF; cdr3_nt: TGTGCCGGTTCGGGGGGCAACACAGATACGCAGTATTTT
clone_size: few; v_call: TRBV7-2; d_call: .; j_call: TRBJ1-1; cdr3_aa: CASSFLRAEAFF; cdr3_nt: TGTGCCAGCAGCTTTTTACGGGCTGAAGCTTTCTTT
clone_size: .; v_call: TRBV29-1; d_call: .; j_call: TRBJ1-2; cdr3_aa: CSVEAPGGQRGYTF; cdr3_nt: TGCAGCGTTGAAGCGCCCGGGGGGCAAAGGGGCTACACCTTC
clone_size: .; v_call: TRBV7-9; d_call: .; j_call: TRBJ1-6; cdr3_aa: CASSLSALSNSPLHF; cdr3_nt: TGTGCCAGCAGCTTAAGCGCCCTTTCTAATTCACCCCTCCACTTT
clone_size: .; v_call: TRBV10-3; d_call: TRBD1; j_call: TRBJ1-1; cdr3_aa: CAITDQGENTEAFF; cdr3_nt: TGTGCCATCACCGACCAGGGGGAGAACACTGAAGCTTTCTTT
clone_size: few; v_call: TRBV19; d_call: .; j_call: TRBJ2-4; cdr3_aa: CASSMDSGSKGIQYF; cdr3_nt: TGTGCCAGTAGTATGGATTCAGGGTCAAAAGGCATTCAGTACTTC
clone_size: .; v_call: TRBV27; d_call: TRBD1; j_call: TRBJ2-1; cdr3_aa: CASSRTGKDNEQFF; cdr3_nt: TGTGCCAGCAGTCGGACAGGGAAGGATAATGAGCAGTTCTTC
clone_size: .; v_call: TRBV27; d_call: TRBD1; j_call: TRBJ1-2; cdr3_aa: CASGDRGSAGYTF; cdr3_nt: TGTGCCAGCGGGGACAGGGGATCGGCCGGCTACACCTTC
clone_size: .; v_call: TRBV7-2; d_call: .; j_call: TRBJ2-1; cdr3_aa: CASSRMQGSYNEQFF; cdr3_nt: TGTGCCAGCAGCCGGATGCAGGGCTCCTACAATGAGCAGTTCTTC
clone_size: few; v_call: TRBV5-1; d_call: TRBD1; j_call: TRBJ1-2; cdr3_aa: CASSLARQGADGYTF; cdr3_nt: TGCGCCAGCAGCTTGGCCCGGCAGGGGGCGGATGGCTACACCTTC
clone_size: many; v_call: TRBV5-5; d_call: .; j_call: TRBJ1-3; cdr3_aa: CASSLLGSQQNSGNTIYF; cdr3_nt: TGTGCCAGCAGCTTGTTGGGTTCACAACAGAACTCTGGAAACACCATATATTTT
clone_size: once; v_call: TRBV7-2; d_call: .; j_call: TRBJ2-2; cdr3_aa: CASSPPNRRNTGELFF; cdr3_nt: TGTGCCAGCAGCCCCCCCAACAGGCGGAACACCGGGGAGCTGTTTTTT
clone_size: .; v_call: TRBV15; d_call: TRBD2; j_call: TRBJ2-5; cdr3_aa: CATSRGLAGPQETQYF; cdr3_nt: TGTGCCACCAGCAGAGGTCTAGCGGGGCCCCAAGAGACCCAGTACTTC
clone_size: few; v_call: TRBV2; d_call: .; j_call: TRBJ1-3; cdr3_aa: CAARGSLGNTIYF; cdr3_nt: TGTGCCGCTAGGGGGTCCCTCGGAAACACCATATATTTT